The subject of this entry is one T cell receptor beta chain. Its antigen is undetermined. The repertoire was sequenced with immunoSEQ multiplex PCR; TCRdb's copy has only in-frame clones and lacks some. Among about 26,000 clones listed, roughly 87% were seen once. These data are taken from a study of lymphopenia after photon versus proton radiotherapy. The CDR3 is 15 amino acids. V shed 2 bases, J shed 1 base, and the junction held 2 bases outside the gene matches. CDR1 MNHNS and CDR2 SASEGT come from the germline V gene. Study-wide points: Only patients who died were analyzed for survival; proton advantage is unproven. Post-nadir diversity loss with photons came from oligoclonal expansion, particularly CD8+ Temra cells. Relative stability marked proton patients; photon patients lost diversity and naive cells.

This sequence joins TRBV6-1 and TRBJ2-3; TRBD1 aligns across 8 bases. This receptor was taken from a woman in her fifties or sixties with pancreatic cancer. Specimen: peripheral blood, collected from a patient treated with photon-based radiotherapy. The CDR3 loop reads CASSEQGARTDTQYF. DNA of the CDR3: TGTGCCAGCAGTGAACAGGGGGCCCGCACAGATACGCAGTATTTT.